The 27 T cell receptor beta chains given below trace back to one sample, sequenced in a study of response to subunit inactivated influenza vaccine. TCRdb re-called the RT-PCR reads through MiXCR, storing one row per CDR3 protein. This repertoire shows 500,000 to 550,000 distinct CDR3 sequences, approximately 7.7% found once; its top ten account for under 15%. Source: PBMCs from blood, taken roughly 24 months after vaccination. These receptors were obtained from a man aged 50-75 years who received an inactivated influenza vaccine.

This clonotype was counted ten times or more. The chain employs TRBV12-3 or TRBV12-4 and TRBJ2-3; D is undetermined. The length of the CDR3 is 13 residues. The ends were cut back, 3 bases at V and 2 bases at J, with 6 bases in the middle. The CDR3 nucleotides read TGTGCCAGCAGTTTGGCTCTCACAGATACGCAGTATTTT. This codes for CASSLALTDTQYF.

The chain uses TRBV6-2 or TRBV6-3 and TRBJ1-2; D ambiguous. The CDR3 contains 12 residues. V gave up 3 bases and J gave up 5 bases, with 7 bases separating them. Germline CDR1 is MNHEY and CDR2 is SVGEGT. Written as DNA, the CDR3 is TGTGCCAGCAGTTATCTCGAATATGGCTACACCTTC. Its protein product is CASSYLEYGYTF.

The rearrangement joins TRBV5-4 to TRBJ2-1; 7 nucleotides line up with TRBD1. Trimming at V came to 4 bases and at J to 7 bases, leaving 17 bases not matched to a gene. This CDR3 spans 17 amino acids. In germline, CDR1 is SGHNT, CDR2 YYREEE (reference sequence). The CDR3 DNA sequence: TGTGCCAGCAGCCTACGACAGGGCGGTCCCGTTTTAAATGAGCAGTTCTTC. This gives the protein CASSLRQGGPVLNEQFF.

The J gene is TRBJ2-7, the V gene TRBV27; no definite D call. V lost 5 bases and J 2 bases, leaving 13 bases between the germline ends. Germline lookup yields CDR1 MNHEY and CDR2 SMNVEV (reference sequence). This CDR3 is 14 amino acids long. The DNA of the CDR3 is TGTGCCAGCAGTATCGCGGACGGAGCCTACGAGCAGTACTTC. Translating gives CASSIADGAYEQYF.

This chain joins TRBV7-6 and TRBJ2-3; TRBD2 is a possible D gene (5 bases). Germline V gives CDR1 SGHVS, CDR2 FNYEAQ. This CDR3 region has 13 residues. The V end was cut by 6 bases, the J end by 4 bases, with 11 bases between. The CDR3 here is CASRGVGADTQYF. In DNA form, the CDR3 reads TGTGCCAGCAGGGGCGTGGGAGCAGATACGCAGTATTTT.

This clonotype occurred a few times. This rearrangement joins TRBV18 to TRBJ2-1, with D tentatively TRBD1 (6 bases). In germline, CDR1 is KGHSH, CDR2 LQKENI. V was pared by 2 bases and J by 9 bases, with 23 bases between. There are 17 residues in the CDR3. The CDR3 DNA reads as TGTGCCAGCTCACCATTAACCGGGGACACGAATCGGGCTGAGCAGTTCTTC. It codes for CASSPLTGDTNRAEQFF.

The chain combines TRBV5-1 with TRBJ2-3; TRBD2 is a possible D gene (6 bases). Germline CDR1 reads SGHRS; CDR2 reads YFSETQ. Between the trimmed V and J ends, which lost 6 bases and 0 bases, there was a span of 14 bases. The CDR3 extends over 15 amino acids. The DNA for the CDR3 is TGCGCCAGCACATTGGGACTGCTTAGCACAGATACGCAGTATTTT. This sequence encodes CASTLGLLSTDTQYF.

The chain carries TRBV20-1 and TRBJ2-7; no reliable D call. The germline V gene has CDR1 DFQATT and CDR2 SNEGSKA (reference sequence). This CDR3 spans 14 amino acids. The V and J ends lost 0 bases and 1 base respectively, with 10 bases between them. CDR3 residues: CSARDQGRSYEQYF. The DNA of the CDR3 is TGCAGTGCTAGAGATCAAGGACGGTCCTACGAGCAGTACTTC.

Many counts were recorded for this clonotype. The CDR3 loop is CASSHDRWDSKNTQYF. CDR3 nucleotide sequence: TGCGCCAGCAGCCACGATAGATGGGATAGCAAGAATACGCAGTATTTT. V gene TRBV4-1 combines with J gene TRBJ2-3; D call uncertain. The CDR3 loop spans 16 amino acids. Germline V gives CDR1 MGHRA, CDR2 YSYEKL. V dropped 3 bases and J dropped 7 bases, with 20 bases sitting between them.

This clonotype was observed a handful of times. The chain combines TRBV11-3 with TRBJ2-1; D unclear. This CDR3 is built from 13 residues. V dropped 5 bases and J dropped 4 bases, with 9 bases sitting between them. CDR1 and CDR2 (germline): SGHNT, YENEEA. The DNA for the CDR3 is TGTGCCAGCAGCCGAGAATATTACAATGAGCAGTTCTTC. Translation gives CASSREYYNEQFF. Full variable domain (rest looked up from reference TRBV11-3 and TRBJ2-1): EAGVVQSPRYKIIEKKQPVAFWCNPISGHNTLYWYLQNLGQGPELLIRYENEEAVDDSQLPKDRFSAERLKGVDSTLKIQPAELGDSAVYLCASSREYYNEQFFGPGTRLTVL.

At least ten counts were recorded for this clonotype. The rearrangement uses TRBV20-1 and TRBJ2-1; unclear D gene. V dropped 5 bases and J dropped 3 bases, with 8 bases sitting between them. Per germline, CDR1 DFQATT and CDR2 SNEGSKA (reference sequence). This CDR3 is 12 amino acids long. The CDR3 DNA reads TGCAGTGCTCGTCCGAGCTACAATGAGCAGTTCTTC. Residues: CSARPSYNEQFF.

The chain combines TRBV11-1 with TRBJ1-5, with 9 nucleotides matching TRBD1. The V gene end was trimmed by 5 bases and the J gene end by 3 bases; junction bases not matched to a gene: 14. There are 18 residues in the CDR3. CDR1 SGHAT and CDR2 FQDESV come from the germline V gene (reference sequence). CDR3 nucleotide sequence: TGTGCCAGCAGCCCGTCTACAGCGGGACAGGGCTCCAATCAGCCCCAGCATTTT. Protein product: CASSPSTAGQGSNQPQHF.

This chain connects TRBV7-2 to TRBJ1-4; 7 bases are shared with TRBD1. The CDR3 has 16 amino acids. In germline, CDR1 is SGHTA, CDR2 FQGNSA. V lost 5 bases to trimming and J lost 8 bases; unmatched junction nucleotides: 14. In nucleotides, the CDR3 is TGTGCCAGCAGCACCCCTCAGGGACAGACGGGCGAAAAACTGTTTTTT. This encodes CASSTPQGQTGEKLFF.

This clonotype was recorded at least ten times. V usage is TRBV12-3 or TRBV12-4 and J usage is TRBJ2-7; TRBD2 is a possible D gene (5 bases). Trimming pared 1 base from V and 0 bases from J, leaving 16 bases between. The CDR3 covers 17 residues. The CDR3 sequence: CASSLVLFGESSYEQYF. The CDR3 DNA reads as TGTGCCAGCAGTTTAGTGCTTTTCGGGGAGAGCTCCTACGAGCAGTACTTC.

This chain joins TRBV20-1 and TRBJ2-1; TRBD2 matches at 9 bases. This CDR3 is built from 13 residues. Germline CDR1 reads DFQATT; CDR2 reads SNEGSKA (reference sequence). V gave up 6 bases and J gave up 6 bases; unmatched junction bases: 6. CDR3 bases: TGCAGTGCCGGCGGGAGGGCCTTCAATGAGCAGTTCTTC. As protein: CSAGGRAFNEQFF.

This clonotype was seen at least ten times. The chain employs TRBV5-1 and TRBJ1-5; D not resolved. Trimming removed 0 bases from V and 3 bases from J, with 10 bases in between. Per the germline V gene, CDR1 is SGHRS and CDR2 is YFSETQ. The CDR3 covers 15 residues. The CDR3 bases are TGCGCCAGCAGCTTGGAAGGCAGGCCCAATCAGCCCCAGCATTTT. It translates to CASSLEGRPNQPQHF.

This clonotype was found many times. The chain combines TRBV6-1 with TRBJ2-7, with a weak D call TRBD1 (5 bases). V dropped 5 bases and J dropped 2 bases, with 13 bases sitting between them. The germline V gene encodes CDR1 MNHNS and CDR2 SASEGT. The CDR3 loop spans 14 amino acids. The CDR3 region is CASSRQGVTYEQYF. The CDR3 bases are TGTGCCAGCAGTCGTCAGGGTGTTACCTACGAGCAGTACTTC.

The V and J genes are TRBV10-3 and TRBJ2-7, with a tentative D call TRBD2 (5 bases). The V end was cut by 4 bases, the J end by 6 bases, with 28 bases between. CDR1 is ENHRY, CDR2 SYGVKD, per germline. This CDR3 comprises 18 residues. The CDR3 sequence: CAISATPISGGSRGEQYF. CDR3 DNA: TGTGCCATCAGTGCGACGCCTATAAGCGGTGGGTCTCGGGGCGAGCAGTACTTC.

V and J are TRBV14 and TRBJ2-2, with D uncertain. The CDR3 totals 12 residues. Germline V lookup: CDR1 SGHDN, CDR2 FVKESK. V lost 3 bases and J lost 7, with 6 bases in between. CDR3 sequence: CASSHRRGELFF. The CDR3 DNA is TGTGCCAGCAGCCACAGACGCGGGGAGCTGTTTTTT. The variable domain in full, completed from reference TRBV14 and TRBJ2-2, reads EAGVTQFPSHSVIEKGQTVTLRCDPISGHDNLYWYRRVMGKEIKFLLHFVKESKQDESGMPNNRFLAERTGGTYSTLKVQPAELEDSGVYFCASSHRRGELFFGEGSRLTVL.

This clonotype was observed a few times. The rearrangement uses TRBV9 and TRBJ2-1; TRBD2 matches 9 bases. The germline V gene encodes CDR1 SGDLS and CDR2 YYNGEE. Trimming removed 3 bases from V and 0 bases from J; junction bases left unmatched: 16. This CDR3 has 20 amino acids. The CDR3 loop reads CASSAPRALAGVSSYNEQFF. CDR3 sequence (DNA): TGTGCCAGCAGCGCCCCAAGGGCACTAGCGGGCGTGAGCTCCTACAATGAGCAGTTCTTC.

This chain joins TRBV20-1 and TRBJ2-5; 8 nucleotides agree with TRBD2. CDR3 size: 15 residues. The J segment lost 5 bases and the V segment lost 0 bases, leaving 8 bases of the junction unmatched. Germline CDR1 reads DFQATT; CDR2 reads SNEGSKA (reference sequence). The CDR3 sequence is CSAREGSGGRETQYF. The CDR3, as DNA: TGCAGTGCTAGAGAGGGAAGCGGGGGAAGGGAGACCCAGTACTTC.

This clonotype appeared many times. The DNA of the CDR3 is TGTGCCAGCTCACCACCTGGGGGGGATACGCAGTATTTT. This translates into CASSPPGGDTQYF. This chain joins TRBV18 and TRBJ2-3; a possible D gene is TRBD2 (6 bases). This CDR3 region has 13 residues. V lost 0 bases to trimming and J lost 6 bases, with 7 bases between them. Germline values: CDR1 KGHSH, CDR2 LQKENI.

This clonotype was observed a few times. The chain uses TRBV4-3 and TRBJ1-4, with 8 bases aligning to TRBD1. Unmatched junction bases numbered 6, after V lost 1 base and J lost 8 bases. Germline V gives CDR1 LGHNA, CDR2 YSLEER. The CDR3 consists of 15 residues. The CDR3 loop reads CASSQAQGAGEKLFF. CDR3 bases: TGCGCCAGCAGCCAAGCCCAGGGGGCAGGAGAAAAACTGTTTTTT.

In its sample, this clonotype was seen a few times. The V call is TRBV24-1, the J call TRBJ2-1; TRBD2 matches at 14 bases. Trimming removed 4 bases from V and 8 bases from J; junction bases left unmatched: 6. This CDR3 is built from 16 residues. Germline loops: CDR1 KGHDR, CDR2 SFDVKD. The CDR3 nucleotides are TGTGCCACCAGTGACCAGACTAGCGGGGGGGCATATGAGCAGTTCTTC. Translating gives CATSDQTSGGAYEQFF.

This clonotype was recorded many times. The chain is built from TRBV12-3 or TRBV12-4 and TRBJ1-2; D is undetermined. Trimming stripped 4 bases from V and 6 bases from J, with 21 bases between. This CDR3 contains 16 residues. CDR3 DNA: TGTGCCAGCAGTTCCCTAATCTTTGAGGGTTTTCATGGCTACACCTTC. Translated: CASSSLIFEGFHGYTF.

The genes are TRBV9 and TRBJ2-2, with TRBD2 identical over 8 bases. V was pared by 4 bases and J by 1 base, with 6 bases of the junction left unmatched. The CDR3 consists of 16 residues. Per germline, CDR1 SGDLS and CDR2 YYNGEE. For the CDR3, the DNA is TGTGCCAGCAGCCTATCCCTAGCGGGGAACACCGGGGAGCTGTTTTTT. Translation: CASSLSLAGNTGELFF.

This clonotype was found a few times. The rearrangement uses TRBV6-2 or TRBV6-3 and TRBJ1-1; 9 bases match TRBD1. The V segment lost 6 bases and the J segment 1 base; nucleotides outside the gene matches: 12. Germline values: CDR1 MNHEY, CDR2 SVGEGT. This CDR3 comprises 17 residues. For the CDR3, the DNA is TGTGCCAGCAGCCTAGACAGGGGGAATACGCGGAACACTGAAGCTTTCTTT. This gives the protein CASSLDRGNTRNTEAFF.